A single sample gave rise to the 15 T cell receptor beta chains below, sequenced in a study of blood T cell repertoires in COVID-19. The repertoire was sequenced with immunoSEQ multiplex PCR; TCRdb's copy has only in-frame clones and lacks some. The table lists about 28,000 clones, roughly 93% of them singletons. Specimen: peripheral blood. The receptors were sampled from a woman aged 65 to 85 with COVID-19, enrolled during active disease.

This chain links TRBV25-1 with TRBJ1-5; 8 positions match TRBD1. Germline V gene data show CDR1 as MGHDK and CDR2 as SYGVNS. Unmatched junction bases numbered 10, after V lost 3 bases and J lost 6 bases. The CDR3 totals 16 residues. The CDR3 region is CASSEVEDRVFQPQHF. CDR3 DNA sequence: TGTGCCAGCAGTGAGGTCGAGGACAGGGTGTTTCAGCCCCAGCATTTT.

The chain has TRBV10-1 and TRBJ2-7, with 8 nucleotides matching TRBD1. The CDR3 consists of 13 residues. V was pared by 10 bases and J by 2 bases, with 7 bases of the junction left unmatched. Germline CDR1 is WNHNN and CDR2 is SYGVQD (reference sequence). This chain's CDR3 is CAKPGQAPYEQYF. In nucleotides, the CDR3 is TGCGCCAAACCGGGACAGGCGCCCTACGAGCAGTACTTC.

J is TRBJ1-5 and V is TRBV18; a weak D match, TRBD1 (5 bases). Trimming took 2 bases from V and 2 from J, leaving 7 bases between them. This CDR3 spans 14 amino acids. Germline loops: CDR1 KGHSH, CDR2 LQKENI. Written as DNA, the CDR3 is TGTGCCAGCTCACCAGAGACAGGCAATCAGCCCCAGCATTTT. Translating gives CASSPETGNQPQHF.

The chain combines TRBV19 with TRBJ1-2, with D possibly being TRBD1 (6 bases). The CDR3 sequence is 13 residues long. Trimming took off 7 bases at V and 5 bases at J, with 14 bases between the two ends. The germline V gene encodes CDR1 LNHDA and CDR2 SQIVND (reference sequence). The CDR3 reads CASKPGHQYGYTF. The CDR3 DNA reads as TGTGCCAGTAAACCGGGACACCAATATGGCTACACCTTC.

The gene calls are TRBV11-2 and TRBJ2-7, with 8 bases that match TRBD1. After removal of 1 base from V and 6 bases from J, the junction contained 5 bases not matched to a gene. This CDR3 comprises 14 residues. Germline V lookup: CDR1 SGHAT, CDR2 FQNNGV. CDR3 residues: CASSLGTGIGEQYF. CDR3 nucleotides: TGTGCCAGCAGCTTAGGGACAGGGATCGGCGAGCAGTACTTC. The whole variable domain, remainder taken from reference TRBV11-2 and TRBJ2-7, is EAGVAQSPRYKIIEKRQSVAFWCNPISGHATLYWYQQILGQGPKLLIQFQNNGVVDDSQLPKDRFSAERLKGVDSTLKIQPAKLEDSAVYLCASSLGTGIGEQYFGPGTRLTVT.

Of note for this clone: Its ends do not fully match the called genes, so a read error is possible. The genes are TRBV7-7 and TRBJ1-6, with 7 nucleotides matching TRBD1. The CDR3 is made up of 21 amino acids. The germline gives CDR1 SSHAT, CDR2 FNYEAQ (reference sequence). CDR3: CASSPDRAGTAFYRGNSPLHF. DNA for the CDR3: TGTGCTAGCAGCCCGGATCGCGCCGGGACAGCCTTTTACCGGGGTAATTCACCCCTCCACTTT.

The J gene is TRBJ2-2, the V gene TRBV19, with TRBD1 identical over 7 bases. J gave up 5 bases and V 8 bases, and 8 bases lay outside the gene matches. This CDR3 has 14 amino acids. Germline-derived CDR1 and CDR2 are LNHDA and SQIVND (reference sequence). The CDR3 DNA reads as TGTGCCAGTCGAAGGGACAGCTATACCGGGGAGCTGTTTTTT. It is translated as CASRRDSYTGELFF.

This chain uses TRBV19 with TRBJ2-2, with 7 bases aligning to TRBD1. This CDR3 is 15 amino acids long. The J segment lost 5 bases and the V segment lost 4 bases, leaving 7 bases of the junction unmatched. Germline V gene data show CDR1 as LNHDA and CDR2 as SQIVND (reference sequence). CDR3 bases: TGTGCCAGTAGTACCCACCGGGGACAGACCGGGGAGCTGTTTTTT. It translates to CASSTHRGQTGELFF.

The chain combines TRBV6-5 with TRBJ2-2; D ambiguous. CDR1 and CDR2 from the germline V gene are MNHEY and SVGAGI. V was clipped by 5 bases and J by 7 bases, with 17 bases between them. This CDR3 spans 15 amino acids. This chain's CDR3 is CASSPSGLGNGELFF. CDR3 sequence (DNA): TGTGCCAGCAGTCCATCGGGTCTAGGTAACGGGGAGCTGTTTTTT.

The chain links TRBV28 to TRBJ2-1; a weak D match, TRBD2 (7 bases). This CDR3 has 16 amino acids. Trimming cost V 3 bases and J 9 bases, with 21 bases left between them. CDR1 and CDR2 from the germline V gene are MDHEN and SYDVKM. This chain's CDR3 is CASSFTPLQGGVEQFF. The CDR3 nucleotides read TGTGCCAGCAGTTTTACCCCCCTACAGGGAGGGGTTGAGCAGTTCTTC. The full variable domain, in which reference TRBV28 and TRBJ2-1 provide the parts outside the CDR3, is DVKVTQSSRYLVKRTGEKVFLECVQDMDHENMFWYRQDPGLGLRLIYFSYDVKMKEKGDIPEGYSVSREKKERFSLILESASTNQTSMYLCASSFTPLQGGVEQFFGPGTRLTVL.

The V call is TRBV19, the J call TRBJ1-4; D is ambiguous. CDR3 length equals 16 residues. The V gene lost 3 bases and the J gene lost 0 bases, with 11 bases spanning the gap. Germline CDR1 reads LNHDA; CDR2 reads SQIVND (reference sequence). CDR3 DNA: TGTGCCAGTAGTATCTCGGGGAGTGCAACTAATGAAAAACTGTTTTTT. It encodes CASSISGSATNEKLFF.

The chain employs TRBV23-1 and TRBJ2-7; tentative D call: TRBD1 (6 bases). TRBV23-1 has ORF status, its function being uncertain. V was shortened by 7 bases and J by 5 bases, with 24 bases between the two germline ends. This CDR3 contains 16 residues. CDR3 in amino acids: CASTPRSTGFGHEQYF. DNA of the CDR3: TGCGCCAGCACTCCCAGATCCACAGGGTTTGGTCACGAGCAGTACTTC.

This sequence joins TRBV4-3 and TRBJ2-1; D is undetermined. Germline V gene data show CDR1 as LGHNA and CDR2 as YSLEER. V was pared by 0 bases and J by 0 bases, with 6 bases between. This CDR3 region has 15 residues. CDR3 sequence: CASSQEKSSYNEQFF. The CDR3 bases are TGCGCCAGCAGCCAAGAAAAGAGCTCCTACAATGAGCAGTTCTTC.

This sequence joins TRBV7-9 and TRBJ1-3; D remains unclear. CDR1 and CDR2 from the germline V gene are SEHNR and FQNEAQ (reference sequence). V dropped 8 bases and J dropped 4 bases, with 9 bases sitting between them. CDR3 length: 12 amino acids. CDR3 in DNA: TGTGCCAGCGGCCCCCAGGGAAACACCATATATTTT. It codes for CASGPQGNTIYF.

V and J are TRBV7-2 and TRBJ2-4; weak D call: TRBD1 (5 bases). V was pared by 8 bases and J by 7 bases, with 15 bases between. CDR1 is SGHTA and CDR2 is FQGNSA in the germline V gene. The CDR3 extends over 13 amino acids. For the CDR3, the DNA is TGTGCCAGCGGGAATCAGGGTCGGAACATTCAGTACTTC. This sequence encodes CASGNQGRNIQYF.